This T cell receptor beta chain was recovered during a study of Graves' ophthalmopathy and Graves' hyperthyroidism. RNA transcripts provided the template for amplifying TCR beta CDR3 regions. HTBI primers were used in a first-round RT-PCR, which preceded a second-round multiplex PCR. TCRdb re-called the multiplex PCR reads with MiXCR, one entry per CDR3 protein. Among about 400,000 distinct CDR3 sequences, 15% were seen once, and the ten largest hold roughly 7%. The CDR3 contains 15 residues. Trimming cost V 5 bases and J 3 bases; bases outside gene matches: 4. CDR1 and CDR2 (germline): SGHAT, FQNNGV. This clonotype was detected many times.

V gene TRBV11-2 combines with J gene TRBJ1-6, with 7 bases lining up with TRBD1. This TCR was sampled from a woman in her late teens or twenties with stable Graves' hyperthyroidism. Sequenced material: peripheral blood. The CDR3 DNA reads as TGTGCCAGCAGCCGACAGGGTTACTATAATTCACCCCTCCACTTT. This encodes CASSRQGYYNSPLHF.